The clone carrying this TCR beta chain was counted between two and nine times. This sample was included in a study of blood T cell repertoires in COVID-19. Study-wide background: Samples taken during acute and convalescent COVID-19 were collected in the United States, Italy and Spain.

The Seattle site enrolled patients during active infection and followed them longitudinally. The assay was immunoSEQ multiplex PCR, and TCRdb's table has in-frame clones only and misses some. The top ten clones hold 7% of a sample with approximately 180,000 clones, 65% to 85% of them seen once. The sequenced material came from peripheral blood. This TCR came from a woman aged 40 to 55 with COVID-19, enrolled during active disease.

The CDR3 DNA sequence: TGTGCCAGCAGTCGGGGACTAGCGGGAGTTGCATCCTACGAGCAGTACTTC. Its protein product is CASSRGLAGVASYEQYF. The rearrangement uses TRBV3-1 (or the pseudogene TRBV3-2) and TRBJ2-7; 14 nucleotides line up with TRBD2. This CDR3 is 17 amino acids long. Germline CDR1 and CDR2: LGHDT and YNNKEL (reference sequence). Trimming at V came to 6 bases and at J to 1 base, leaving 8 bases not matched to a gene.